The T cell receptor beta chain described here comes from a study of cytomegalovirus exposure and HLA in healthy donors. Overall study results and limits: Cytomegalovirus-associated status was assigned to fewer than 200 TCR beta chains. A previous analysis found most TCR beta V segments productive roughly 90% or roughly 30% of the time.

Of note for this clone: Antigen unknown.

The PCR contained 60 Vbeta and 13 Jbeta primers. Sequenced by immunoSEQ multiplex PCR; TCRdb stores in-frame clones only, minus some. The data hold 81,000 or so clones, with under 80% observed a single time. This CDR3 has 14 residues. Germline V gene sequence: CDR1 SGHDT, CDR2 YYEEEE. V dropped 5 bases and J dropped 1 base, with 9 bases sitting between them. The V and J genes are TRBV5-6 and TRBJ2-2, with D perhaps TRBD1 (5 bases). Material for sequencing was PBMCs. This receptor was taken from a man aged 60 to 69 in good health and CMV-seronegative. The CDR3 loop is CASRGLRNTGELFF. DNA for the CDR3: TGTGCCAGCAGGGGGCTTCGGAACACCGGGGAGCTGTTTTTT.